This passage covers 2 T cell receptor beta chains from one sample sequenced in a study of OX40 agonist ivuxolimab in advanced cancers. Sequencing was performed with immunoSEQ multiplex PCR; in TCRdb, only in-frame clones are kept and a portion is missing. The table shows approximately 45,000 clones, with just under 95% occurring only once. The specimen was CD4+ or CD8+ T cells sorted from blood, collected in a trial of the OX40 agonist ivuxolimab. These receptors originate from an adult with an advanced solid tumor such as melanoma, head and neck, liver or kidney cancer.

This chain uses TRBV30 with TRBJ2-1; D is uncertain. V gave up 0 bases and J gave up 3 bases, with 3 bases separating them. The CDR3 covers 12 residues. Looked up from germline, CDR1 is GTSNPN and CDR2 is SVGIG (reference sequence). The CDR3, as DNA: TGTGCCTGGAGTGTCTTCTACAATGAGCAGTTCTTC. Translating gives CAWSVFYNEQFF.

This chain joins TRBV28 and TRBJ2-7; a possible D gene is TRBD2 (6 bases). Per the germline V gene, CDR1 is MDHEN and CDR2 is SYDVKM. V was shortened by 6 bases and J by 6 bases, with 18 bases between the two germline ends. CDR3 size: 14 residues. The CDR3: CASRVAGLALEQYF. In nucleotides, the CDR3 is TGTGCCAGCAGAGTGGCGGGACTTGCCCTCGAGCAGTACTTC.